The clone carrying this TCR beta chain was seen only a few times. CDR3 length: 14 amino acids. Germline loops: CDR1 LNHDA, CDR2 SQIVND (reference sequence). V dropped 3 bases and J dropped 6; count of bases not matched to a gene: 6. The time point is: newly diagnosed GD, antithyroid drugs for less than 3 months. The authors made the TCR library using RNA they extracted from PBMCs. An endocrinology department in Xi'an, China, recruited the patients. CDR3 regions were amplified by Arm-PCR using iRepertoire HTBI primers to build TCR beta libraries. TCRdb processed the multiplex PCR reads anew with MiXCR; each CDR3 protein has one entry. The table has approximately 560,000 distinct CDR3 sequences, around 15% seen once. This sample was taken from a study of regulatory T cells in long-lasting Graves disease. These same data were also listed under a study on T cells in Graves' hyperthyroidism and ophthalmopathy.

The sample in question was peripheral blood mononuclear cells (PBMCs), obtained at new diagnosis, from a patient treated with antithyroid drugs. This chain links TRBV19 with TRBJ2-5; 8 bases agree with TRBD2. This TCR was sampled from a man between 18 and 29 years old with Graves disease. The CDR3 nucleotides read TGTGCCAGTAGTATCGGGACTAGGTCGCAGACCCAGTACTTC. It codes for CASSIGTRSQTQYF.